This T cell receptor (beta chain) was captured by sequencing in a study of STAT5B mutations in CD4+ large granular lymphocyte leukemia. As for the study in general: Among healthy donors, a particular HLA allele went with more CDR3 'QG' motifs. Study observations and caveats: TRBV06-family usage was enriched in top patient clones (8/27) versus controls (2/35).

This clone has more than one count but fewer than ten. What it binds is unknown. The junction had 4 bases not matched to a gene; V was cut back by 4 bases and J by 0 bases. CDR1 and CDR2 (germline): SGHRS, YFSETQ. The CDR3 length is 15 residues. The assay was run at survey level. Sequenced by immunoSEQ multiplex PCR; TCRdb stores in-frame clones only, minus some. The sample lists some 35,000 clones, 65% to 70% occurring once. This receptor was taken from a human donor in good health. The rearrangement joins TRBV5-1 to TRBJ1-5, with 7 bases fitting TRBD1. Sequencing was done on a sample of CD4+ T cells from blood buffy coats. The CDR3 protein is CASSPGQYSNQPQHF. The CDR3, as DNA: TGCGCCAGCAGCCCGGGACAGTATAGCAATCAGCCCCAGCATTTT.